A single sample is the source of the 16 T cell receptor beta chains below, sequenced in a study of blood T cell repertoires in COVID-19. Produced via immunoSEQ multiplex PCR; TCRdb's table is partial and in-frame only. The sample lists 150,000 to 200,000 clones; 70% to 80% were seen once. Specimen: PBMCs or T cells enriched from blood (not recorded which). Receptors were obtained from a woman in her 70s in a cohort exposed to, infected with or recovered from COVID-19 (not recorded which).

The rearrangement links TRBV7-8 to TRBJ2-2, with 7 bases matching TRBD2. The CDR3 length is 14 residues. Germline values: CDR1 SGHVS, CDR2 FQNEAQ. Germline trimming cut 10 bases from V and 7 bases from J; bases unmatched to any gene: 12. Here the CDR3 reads CATRGRYWGGELFF. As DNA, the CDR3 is TGTGCCACCCGCGGGAGATACTGGGGCGGGGAGCTGTTTTTT.

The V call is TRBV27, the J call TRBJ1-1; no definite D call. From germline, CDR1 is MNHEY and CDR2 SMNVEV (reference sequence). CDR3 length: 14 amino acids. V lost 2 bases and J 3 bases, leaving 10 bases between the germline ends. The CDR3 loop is CASSLIPGDTEAFF. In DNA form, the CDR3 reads TGTGCCAGCAGTTTAATTCCGGGAGACACTGAAGCTTTCTTT.

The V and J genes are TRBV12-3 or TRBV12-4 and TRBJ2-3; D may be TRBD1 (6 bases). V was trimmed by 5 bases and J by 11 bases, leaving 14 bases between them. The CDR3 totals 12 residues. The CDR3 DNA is TGTGCCAGCAGTCCCTACAGGGAAGTGCAGTATTTT. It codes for CASSPYREVQYF.

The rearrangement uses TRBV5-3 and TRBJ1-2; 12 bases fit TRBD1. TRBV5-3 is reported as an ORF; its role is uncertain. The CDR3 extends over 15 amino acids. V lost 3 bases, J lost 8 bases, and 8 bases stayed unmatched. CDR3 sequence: CARSSWGQGARGYTF. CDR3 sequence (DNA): TGTGCCAGAAGCTCGTGGGGACAGGGGGCAAGGGGCTACACCTTC.

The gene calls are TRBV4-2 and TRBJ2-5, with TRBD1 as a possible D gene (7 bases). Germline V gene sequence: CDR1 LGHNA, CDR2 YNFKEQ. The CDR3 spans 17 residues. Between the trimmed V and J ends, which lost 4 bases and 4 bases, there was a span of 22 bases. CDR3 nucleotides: TGTGCCAGCAGCCGGGACCTTTCAGGGGGGCTTGTAGAGACCCAGTACTTC. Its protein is CASSRDLSGGLVETQYF.

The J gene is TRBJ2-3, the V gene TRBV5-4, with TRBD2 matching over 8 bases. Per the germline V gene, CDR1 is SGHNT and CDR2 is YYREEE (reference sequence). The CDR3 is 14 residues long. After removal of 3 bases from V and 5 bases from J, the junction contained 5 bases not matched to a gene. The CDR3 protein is CASSSGTRIDTQYF. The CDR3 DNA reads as TGTGCCAGCAGCTCCGGGACTAGGATAGATACGCAGTATTTT.

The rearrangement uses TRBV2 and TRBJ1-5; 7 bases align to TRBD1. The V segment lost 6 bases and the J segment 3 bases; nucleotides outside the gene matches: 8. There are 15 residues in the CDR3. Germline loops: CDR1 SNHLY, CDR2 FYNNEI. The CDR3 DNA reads TGTGCCAGCAGACAAGAGACAGGGTACAATCAGCCCCAGCATTTT. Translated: CASRQETGYNQPQHF.

The DNA of the CDR3 is TGTGCCAGCAGCTCTCTAGCGCGTGAGCAGTTCTTC. Amino acid sequence: CASSSLAREQFF. The chain couples TRBV11-1 to TRBJ2-1; maybe TRBD2 (6 bases). The V and J ends lost 4 bases and 9 bases respectively, with 10 bases between them. The length of the CDR3 is 12 residues. From germline, CDR1 is SGHAT and CDR2 FQDESV (reference sequence).

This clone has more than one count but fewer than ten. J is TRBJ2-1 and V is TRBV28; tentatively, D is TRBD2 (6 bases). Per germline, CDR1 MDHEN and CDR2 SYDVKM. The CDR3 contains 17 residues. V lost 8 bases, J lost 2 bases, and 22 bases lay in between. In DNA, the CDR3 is TGTGCCAGCTACCACATAAGTTTTAGCGGAACCTACAATGAGCAGTTCTTC. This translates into CASYHISFSGTYNEQFF.

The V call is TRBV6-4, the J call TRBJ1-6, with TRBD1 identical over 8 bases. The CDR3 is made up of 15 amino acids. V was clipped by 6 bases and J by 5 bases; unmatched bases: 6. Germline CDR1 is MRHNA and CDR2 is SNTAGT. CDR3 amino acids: CASREDREDNSPLHF. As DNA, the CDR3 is TGTGCCAGCAGGGAGGACAGGGAAGATAATTCACCCCTCCACTTT.

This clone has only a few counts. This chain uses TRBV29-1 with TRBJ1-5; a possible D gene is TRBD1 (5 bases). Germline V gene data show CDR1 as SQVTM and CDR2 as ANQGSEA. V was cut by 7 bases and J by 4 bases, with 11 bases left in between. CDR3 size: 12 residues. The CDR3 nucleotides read TGCAGCGCCAGGGATGGGAATCAGCCCCAGCATTTT. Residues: CSARDGNQPQHF. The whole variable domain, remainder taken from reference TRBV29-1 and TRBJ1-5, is SAVISQKPSRDICQRGTSLTIQCQVDSQVTMMFWYRQQPGQSLTLIATANQGSEATYESGFVIDKFPISRPNLTFSTLTVSNMSPEDSSIYLCSARDGNQPQHFGDGTRLSIL.

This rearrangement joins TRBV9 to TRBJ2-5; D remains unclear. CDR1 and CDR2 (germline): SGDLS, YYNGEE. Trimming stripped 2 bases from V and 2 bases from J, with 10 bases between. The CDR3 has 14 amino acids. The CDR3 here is CASSVRSTQETQYF. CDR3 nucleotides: TGTGCCAGCAGCGTCCGTAGTACTCAAGAGACCCAGTACTTC.

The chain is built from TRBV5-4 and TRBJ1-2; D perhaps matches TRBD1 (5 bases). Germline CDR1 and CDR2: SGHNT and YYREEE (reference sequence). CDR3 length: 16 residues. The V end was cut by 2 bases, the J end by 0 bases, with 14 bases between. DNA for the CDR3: TGTGCCAGCAGCTTCGGGGGACCTGTGACTAACTATGGCTACACCTTC. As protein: CASSFGGPVTNYGYTF.

The CDR3 region is CASTLGLAKETQYF. The CDR3 DNA follows: TGTGCCAGCACACTGGGACTAGCGAAGGAGACCCAGTACTTC. This sequence joins TRBV6-5 and TRBJ2-5; 10 bases agree with TRBD2. The germline V gene encodes CDR1 MNHEY and CDR2 SVGAGI. The ends lost 7 bases at V and 5 bases at J; junction bases unmatched: 7. CDR3 length: 14 residues.

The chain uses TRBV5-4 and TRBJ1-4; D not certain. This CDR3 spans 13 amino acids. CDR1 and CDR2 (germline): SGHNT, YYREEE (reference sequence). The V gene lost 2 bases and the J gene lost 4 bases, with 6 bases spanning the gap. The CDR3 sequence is CASSLSVNEKLFF. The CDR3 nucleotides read TGTGCCAGCAGCTTATCCGTTAATGAAAAACTGTTTTTT.

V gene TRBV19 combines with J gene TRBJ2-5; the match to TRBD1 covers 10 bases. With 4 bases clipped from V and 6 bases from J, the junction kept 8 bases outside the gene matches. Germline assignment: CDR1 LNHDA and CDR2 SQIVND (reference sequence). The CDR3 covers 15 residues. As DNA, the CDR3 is TGTGCCAGTAGTAGGGACAGGGGAGGGGGAAAGACCCAGTACTTC. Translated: CASSRDRGGGKTQYF.